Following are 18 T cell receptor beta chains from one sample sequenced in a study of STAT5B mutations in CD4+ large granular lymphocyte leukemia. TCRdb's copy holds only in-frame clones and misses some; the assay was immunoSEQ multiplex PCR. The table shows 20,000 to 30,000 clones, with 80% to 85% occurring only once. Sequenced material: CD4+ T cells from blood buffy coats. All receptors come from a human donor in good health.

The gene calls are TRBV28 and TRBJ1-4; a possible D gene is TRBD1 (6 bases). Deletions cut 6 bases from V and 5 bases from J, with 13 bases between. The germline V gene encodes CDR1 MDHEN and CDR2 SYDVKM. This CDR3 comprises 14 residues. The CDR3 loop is CASRPAGENEKLFF. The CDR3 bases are TGTGCCAGCAGGCCGGCAGGGGAGAATGAAAAACTGTTTTTT.

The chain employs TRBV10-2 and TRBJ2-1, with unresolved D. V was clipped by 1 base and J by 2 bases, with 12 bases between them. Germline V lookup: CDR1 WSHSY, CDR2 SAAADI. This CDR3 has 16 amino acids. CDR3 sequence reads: CASSELGVSPYNEQFF. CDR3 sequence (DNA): TGCGCCAGCAGTGAGTTAGGCGTATCACCCTACAATGAGCAGTTCTTC.

The CDR3, as DNA: TGTGCCACCAGCAGAGGTGACAGGGCAACAGATACGCAGTATTTT. It encodes CATSRGDRATDTQYF. V and J are TRBV15 and TRBJ2-3; 7 bases agree with TRBD1. The germline V gene has CDR1 LNHNV and CDR2 YYDKDF (reference sequence). There are 15 residues in the CDR3. Trimming cost V 1 base and J 3 bases; bases outside gene matches: 4.

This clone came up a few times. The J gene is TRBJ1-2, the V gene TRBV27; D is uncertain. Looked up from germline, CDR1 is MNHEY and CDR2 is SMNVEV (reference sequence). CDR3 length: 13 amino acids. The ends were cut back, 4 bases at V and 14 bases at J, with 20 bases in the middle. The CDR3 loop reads CASSSSLPGIRTF. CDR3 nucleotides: TGTGCCAGCAGTTCCAGTCTCCCTGGGATTCGTACCTTC.

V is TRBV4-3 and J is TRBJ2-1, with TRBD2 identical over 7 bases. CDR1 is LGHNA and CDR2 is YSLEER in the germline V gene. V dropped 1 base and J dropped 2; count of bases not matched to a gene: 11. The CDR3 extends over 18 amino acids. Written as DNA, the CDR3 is TGCGCCAGCAGCCAAGCCCTTTCTAGCGGAAGACCCTACAATGAGCAGTTCTTC. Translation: CASSQALSSGRPYNEQFF.

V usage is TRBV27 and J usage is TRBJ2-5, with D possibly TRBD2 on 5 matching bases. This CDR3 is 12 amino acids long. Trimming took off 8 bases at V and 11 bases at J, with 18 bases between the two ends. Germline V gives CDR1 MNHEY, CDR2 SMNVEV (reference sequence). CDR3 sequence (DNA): TGTGCCAGCTCTTTTTGGCCGGGAAGACAGTACTTC. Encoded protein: CASSFWPGRQYF.

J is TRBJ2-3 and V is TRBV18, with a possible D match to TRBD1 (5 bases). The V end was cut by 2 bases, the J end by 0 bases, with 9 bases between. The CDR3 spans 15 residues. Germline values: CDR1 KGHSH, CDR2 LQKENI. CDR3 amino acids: CASSPGRQSTDTQYF. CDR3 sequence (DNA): TGTGCCAGCTCACCAGGACGACAGAGCACAGATACGCAGTATTTT.

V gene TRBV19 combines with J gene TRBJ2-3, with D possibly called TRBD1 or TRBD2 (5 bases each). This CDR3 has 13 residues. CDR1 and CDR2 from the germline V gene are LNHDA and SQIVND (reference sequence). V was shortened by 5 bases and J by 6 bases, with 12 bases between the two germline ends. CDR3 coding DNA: TGTGCCAGTAGTCAGGGACCTAGGGATACGCAGTATTTT. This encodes CASSQGPRDTQYF.

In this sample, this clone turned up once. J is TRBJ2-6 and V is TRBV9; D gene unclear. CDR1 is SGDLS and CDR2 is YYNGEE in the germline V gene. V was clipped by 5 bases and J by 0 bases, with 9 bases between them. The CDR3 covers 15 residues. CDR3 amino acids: CASRLNFSGANVLTF. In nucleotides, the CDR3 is TGTGCCAGCAGACTTAACTTCTCTGGGGCCAACGTCCTGACTTTC. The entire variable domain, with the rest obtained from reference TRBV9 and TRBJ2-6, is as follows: DSGVTQTPKHLITATGQRVTLRCSPRSGDLSVYWYQQSLDQGLQFLIQYYNGEERAKGNILERFSAQQFPDLHSELNLSSLELGDSALYFCASRLNFSGANVLTFGAGSRLTVL.

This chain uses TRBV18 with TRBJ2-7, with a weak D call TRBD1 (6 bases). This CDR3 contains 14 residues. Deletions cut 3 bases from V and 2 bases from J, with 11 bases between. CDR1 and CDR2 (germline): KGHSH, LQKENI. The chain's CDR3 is CASSPWDKTYEQYF. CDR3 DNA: TGTGCCAGCTCACCTTGGGACAAAACCTACGAGCAGTACTTC.

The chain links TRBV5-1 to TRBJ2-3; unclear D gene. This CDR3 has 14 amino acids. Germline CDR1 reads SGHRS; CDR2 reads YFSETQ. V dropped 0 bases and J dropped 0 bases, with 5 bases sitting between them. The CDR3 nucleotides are TGCGCCAGCAGCTTGGATCAAAGCACAGATACGCAGTATTTT. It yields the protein CASSLDQSTDTQYF.

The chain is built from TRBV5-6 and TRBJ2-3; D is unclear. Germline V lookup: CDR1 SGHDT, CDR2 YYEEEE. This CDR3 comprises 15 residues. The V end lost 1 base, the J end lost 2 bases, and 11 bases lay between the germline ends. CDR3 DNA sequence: TGTGCCAGCAGCTTGCTGGGCTACAACACAGATACGCAGTATTTT. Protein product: CASSLLGYNTDTQYF.

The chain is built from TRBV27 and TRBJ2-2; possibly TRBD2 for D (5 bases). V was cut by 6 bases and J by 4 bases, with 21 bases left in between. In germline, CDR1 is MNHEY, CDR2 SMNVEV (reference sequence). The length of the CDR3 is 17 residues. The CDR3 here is CASSLLTRAPGTGELFF. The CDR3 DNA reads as TGTGCCAGCAGCCTTTTAACGAGGGCCCCAGGCACCGGGGAGCTGTTTTTT.

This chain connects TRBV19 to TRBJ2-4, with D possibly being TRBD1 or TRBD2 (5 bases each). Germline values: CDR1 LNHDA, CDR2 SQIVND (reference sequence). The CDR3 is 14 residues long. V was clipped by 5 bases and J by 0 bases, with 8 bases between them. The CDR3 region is CASSLGVAKNIQYF. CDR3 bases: TGTGCCAGTAGTCTGGGGGTAGCCAAAAACATTCAGTACTTC.

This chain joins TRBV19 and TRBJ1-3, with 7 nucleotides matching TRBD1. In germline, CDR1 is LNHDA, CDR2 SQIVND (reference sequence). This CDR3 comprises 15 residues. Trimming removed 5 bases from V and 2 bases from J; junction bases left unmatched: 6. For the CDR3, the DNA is TGTGCCAGTAGTCCCAGGGGACAGCCTGGAAACACCATATATTTT. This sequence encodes CASSPRGQPGNTIYF.

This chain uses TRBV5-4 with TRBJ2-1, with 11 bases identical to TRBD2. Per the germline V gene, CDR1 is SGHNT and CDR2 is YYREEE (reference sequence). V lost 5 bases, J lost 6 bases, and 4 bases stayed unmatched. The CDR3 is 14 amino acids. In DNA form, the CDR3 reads TGTGCCAGCAGACCTAGCGGGGGGTCCAATGAGCAGTTCTTC. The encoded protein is CASRPSGGSNEQFF.

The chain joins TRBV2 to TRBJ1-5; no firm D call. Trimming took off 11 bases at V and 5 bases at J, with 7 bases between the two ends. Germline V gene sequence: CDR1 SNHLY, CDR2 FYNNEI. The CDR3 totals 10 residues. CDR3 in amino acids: CAADDQPQHF. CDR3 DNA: TGTGCCGCCGACGATCAGCCCCAGCATTTT. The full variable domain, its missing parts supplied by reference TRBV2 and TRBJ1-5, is EPEVTQTPSHQVTQMGQEVILRCVPISNHLYFYWYRQILGQKVEFLVSFYNNEISEKSEIFDDQFSVERPDGSNFTLKIRSTKLEDSAMYFCAADDQPQHFGDGTRLSIL.

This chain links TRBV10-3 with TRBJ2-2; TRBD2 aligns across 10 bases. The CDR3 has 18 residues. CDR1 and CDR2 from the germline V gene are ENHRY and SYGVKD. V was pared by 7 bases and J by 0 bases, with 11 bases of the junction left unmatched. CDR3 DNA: TGTGCCATCACCAGCCAGTCTAGCGGGGGCCCGAACACCGGGGAGCTGTTTTTT. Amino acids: CAITSQSSGGPNTGELFF.